This T cell receptor beta chain was profiled in a study of T cell changes during pregnancy in multiple sclerosis. Germline assignment: CDR1 SGHTA and CDR2 FQGTGA. The CDR3 is 13 residues long. Between the trimmed V and J ends, which lost 2 bases and 4 bases, there was a span of 8 bases. This table comes from immunoSEQ multiplex PCR, and its TCRdb copy is limited to in-frame clones, with some not included. This sample carries roughly 42,000 clones, approximately 90% of them seen once, and the ten largest clones take around 7%. The origin of this receptor is a female donor with multiple sclerosis, enrolled in a pregnancy study. The chain combines TRBV7-3 with TRBJ1-1, with D possibly TRBD1 on 6 matching bases. Here the sequenced sample was CD8+ T cells from peripheral blood mononuclear cells, taken in the third trimester of pregnancy. In nucleotides, the CDR3 is TGTGCCAGCAGCTTATTAGGGGGCACTGAAGCTTTCTTT. This sequence encodes CASSLLGGTEAFF. Variable domain in full (rest from reference TRBV7-3 and TRBJ1-1): GAGVSQTPSNKVTEKGKYVELRCDPISGHTALYWYRQSLGQGPEFLIYFQGTGAADDSGLPNDRFFAVRPEGSVSTLKIQRTERGDSAVYLCASSLLGGTEAFFGQGTRLTVV.